This T cell receptor (beta chain) derives from a study of beta chain features in type 1 diabetes (dated by TCRdb to between 2018 and 2020). About the investigation overall: Patients and healthy donors did not differ in mean age, gender distribution, total cell number or subset yield. The study compared the TCRB repertoires of sorted circulating CD4+ T cell subsets in recently diagnosed type 1 diabetes patients with those in matched healthy donors. Regulatory and stem cell-like memory subsets were isolated from only 8 patients and about eight healthy donors, whereas naive and central memory subsets came from all 28 donors. A total of some 100,000,000 sorted cells were examined across all samples, and a strong correlation was observed between cell number per subset and RNA yield.

The full study reports these points: At VDJ recombination sites, type 1 diabetes patients had fewer insertions and more deleted nucleotides, which implies abnormalities in thymic rearrangement. Type 1 diabetes patients showed a moderate but significant shortening of TCRB CDR3 length in all four CD4+ subsets. Because cDNA was sequenced instead of genomic DNA, highly expressing activated cells could be over-represented, though the groups showed no difference in activation or CD3 levels. Shorter templates might have been favored by PCR, but patient and control samples were amplified and corrected together, so both groups would have been affected equally by any skew. Naive, central memory and regulatory TCRB repertoires appeared to be more similar among patients than among healthy donors. Because small numbers of individuals were included in the HLA sub-analyses, any influence of HLA type on TCRB rearrangement was left unresolved.

Based on the germline V gene, the CDR1 and CDR2 sequences are KGHSH and LQKENI. The CDR3 measures 12 amino acids from cysteine to phenylalanine. This entry keeps only the CDR3 DNA: 36 bases, framed from base 1. This clone turned up a few times. Which antigen it targets is not known. One junction end disagrees with the germline gene, perhaps due to a read error. Each donor gave one peripheral blood draw, averaging roughly 120 mL, which was collected into heparinised tubes. A BD FACSAria II was used to sort naive, central memory, regulatory and stem cell-like memory CD4+ T cells with a panel that included CD45RO, CCR7, CD25, CD127, CD95 and CD27. A purity above 95% was achieved for all sorted populations. PBMCs were isolated right away by Lymphoprep density gradient centrifugation and were stained directly, without culture. So that batch effects would be minimized, each experiment stained and sorted samples in pairs, pairing one healthy donor with one patient.

All of the isolated RNA was reverse transcribed with the High Capacity cDNA Reverse Transcription Kit, so expressed TCRB transcripts were sequenced. Deep immunoSEQ sequencing was performed on naive, central memory and regulatory T cell samples, with an average of roughly 3.3 million total reads per sample. Sorted cells were lysed in RLT buffer, and RNA was extracted using DNase-treated RNeasy Micro or Mini kits according to cell number. To prevent cross-contamination, every cell subset was processed on its own, while patient and healthy donor samples were processed together. The immunoSEQ multiplex PCR was used to amplify TCRB sequences from cDNA, generating 87-bp fragments that spanned the CDR3 region. Sequencing of the amplicons was done on the Illumina HiSeq platform. The original pipeline was this. Synthetic template baselines were used to correct PCR bias computationally, reads within Hamming distance 2 were collapsed, and singletons that could not be merged were discarded. By aligning reads against IMGT, V, D and J genes, CDR3 length, and insertions or deletions at six rearrangement sites were assigned. Clonotype counts were normalized to sorted cell number within each subset before computing true diversity and Gini coefficients with the tcR R package. The overlap coefficient, calculated on TCRB nucleotide sequences, was used to measure repertoire sharing. Out-of-frame TCRB sequences from naive cells were analyzed as a proxy for the pre-selection repertoire. TCRdb obtained this table from immuneACCESS and retained in-frame rearrangements with V and J assigned. These tables miss some clones; where compared with another copy, unresolved V genes account for less than half of the shortfall, and the remainder is unexplained. The D gene and trimming were derived from the DNA, and the V and J assignments and clone size from that table. Counted in this sample were 200,000 to 300,000 clones; roughly 14% of them appeared once. More than 0.02% of the sample lies in the top ten.

The TCR sequence derives from a woman aged 40 to 50 in good health. The sequence is built from TRBV18 and TRBJ2-7; TRBD1 fits 7 bases in the junction. Source material: naive CD4+ T cells from blood. Per the publication, the cell subset or site label means: true naive CD4+ T cells. The CDR3 amino acid sequence is: CASSPTGTVLFF. The DNA sequence reads TGTGCCAGCTCACCAACCGGGACAGTCCTCTTCTTC.